Listed below are T cell receptor beta chains from one sample, sequenced in a study of post-analysis software for immune sequencing data. TCRdb reanalysed the PCR reads using MiXCR and keeps one entry per CDR3 protein. This sample has around 710,000 distinct CDR3 sequences; about half occur once, and the top ten carry 4.9%. Input material: blood. The receptors come from a girl under 18 with multiple sclerosis. CDR3s include the opening cysteine and the closing phenylalanine or tryptophan. Fields, in order: D gene, clone size, J gene, V gene, CDR3 protein, CDR3 DNA. The D gene is left open where the match is weak. Where a row states a size, it is once, few, many or the class of an expanded clone; other rows omit it.

- | - | TRBJ1-5 | TRBV7-2 | CASSSRDSNQPQHF | TGTGCCAGCAGCTCCCGGGACAGCAATCAGCCCCAGCATTTT
- | - | TRBJ2-7 | TRBV12-3/TRBV12-4 | CASSPDGPREQYF | TGTGCCAGCAGTCCTGACGGTCCTCGGGAGCAGTACTTC
- | - | TRBJ2-7 | TRBV14 | CASSQLVMGFYEQYF | TGTGCCAGCAGCCAGCTAGTTATGGGTTTCTACGAGCAGTACTTC
- | few | TRBJ2-7 | TRBV12-3/TRBV12-4 | CASSFRLQGEQYF | TGTGCCAGCAGTTTTAGACTCCAGGGCGAGCAGTACTTC
TRBD2 | - | TRBJ2-1 | TRBV5-1 | CASSASGASSYNEQFF | TGCGCCAGCAGCGCTAGCGGGGCAAGCTCCTACAATGAGCAGTTCTTC
- | - | TRBJ2-7 | TRBV12-5 | CASGLGREQYF | TGTGCTAGTGGTTTGGGACGCGAGCAGTACTTC
- | once | TRBJ2-7 | TRBV7-9 | CASRPGLNGYEQYF | TGTGCCAGCAGACCCGGGCTCAACGGCTACGAGCAGTACTTC
- | few | TRBJ2-5 | TRBV7-8 | CASSLPPPRETQYF | TGTGCCAGCAGCTTACCCCCGCCGAGGGAGACCCAGTACTTC
- | - | TRBJ2-3 | TRBV20-1 | CSARIPGTLLDTQYF | TGCAGTGCTAGAATTCCTGGGACACTACTTGATACGCAGTATTTT
- | - | TRBJ2-5 | TRBV25-1 | CASIFPGGETQYF | TGTGCCAGCATATTCCCCGGTGGGGAGACCCAGTACTTC
- | - | TRBJ2-1 | TRBV29-1 | CSVAKAGWDEQFF | TGCAGCGTTGCGAAGGCAGGGTGGGATGAGCAGTTCTTC
- | few | TRBJ1-2 | TRBV5-6 | CASSFYGSPGYTF | TGTGCCAGCAGCTTTTACGGCAGTCCGGGCTACACCTTC
TRBD1 | - | TRBJ2-1 | TRBV7-7 | CASSQGQGRDEQFF | TGTGCTAGCAGCCAAGGACAGGGGCGGGATGAGCAGTTCTTC
- | - | TRBJ2-1 | TRBV7-6 | CASSLGNFDNEQFF | TGTGCCAGCAGCTTAGGGAACTTCGATAATGAGCAGTTCTTC
- | - | TRBJ2-1 | TRBV5-1 | CASISHFNNEQFF | TGCGCCAGCATTTCACACTTCAACAATGAGCAGTTCTTC
- | - | TRBJ2-5 | TRBV18 | CASSALLGPKLNQETQYF | TGTGCCAGCTCAGCCCTATTGGGTCCGAAGTTGAACCAAGAGACCCAGTACTTC
- | - | TRBJ1-4 | TRBV20-1 | CSASWPGGNEKLFF | TGCAGTGCTAGTTGGCCCGGGGGGAATGAAAAACTGTTTTTT
- | - | TRBJ2-7 | TRBV15 | CATSRADEDEQYF | TGTGCCACCAGCAGAGCCGACGAGGACGAGCAGTACTTC
- | many | TRBJ2-2 | TRBV11-1 | CASSGGGTALNTGELFF | TGTGCCAGCAGCGGAGGAGGTACCGCCCTCAACACCGGGGAGCTGTTTTTT
TRBD1 | - | TRBJ1-5 | TRBV28 | CASSTLTGGNQPQHF | TGTGCCAGCAGCACCCTGACAGGGGGCAATCAGCCCCAGCATTTT
- | few | TRBJ2-4 | TRBV20-1 | CSATNVGQLLLAKNIQYF | TGCAGTGCTACGAACGTGGGACAACTACTATTAGCCAAAAACATTCAGTACTTC
TRBD2 | - | TRBJ2-1 | TRBV7-8 | CASSFTRLAGTNEQFF | TGTGCCAGCAGCTTTACCAGACTAGCGGGTACGAATGAGCAGTTCTTC
- | - | TRBJ2-3 | TRBV6-6 | CASSYRREDTQYF | TGTGCCAGCAGTTACAGGCGGGAAGATACGCAGTATTTT
- | - | TRBJ2-6 | TRBV6-5 | CASSSSIKVESGANVLTF | TGTGCCAGCAGTTCCTCCATCAAAGTCGAATCTGGGGCCAACGTCCTGACTTTC
- | once | TRBJ1-5 | TRBV12-3/TRBV12-4 | CASSFSDSNQPQHF | TGTGCCAGCAGTTTCTCGGATAGCAATCAGCCCCAGCATTTT
- | - | TRBJ2-3 | TRBV2 | CASSDAGGGGTQYF | TGTGCCAGCAGTGACGCCGGGGGAGGGGGTACGCAGTATTTT
- | few | TRBJ1-2 | TRBV6-6 | CASSYSGGDYGYTF | TGTGCCAGCAGTTACTCGGGGGGCGACTATGGCTACACCTTC
- | - | TRBJ2-7 | TRBV20-1 | CSALEGGTGFEQYF | TGCAGTGCCCTGGAGGGGGGAACGGGCTTCGAGCAGTACTTC
- | - | TRBJ2-6 | TRBV29-1 | CSVGGSAGSSGANVLTF | TGCAGCGTTGGGGGGTCTGCAGGCAGCTCTGGGGCCAACGTCCTGACTTTC
- | - | TRBJ1-4 | TRBV20-1 | CSARATRSATNEKLFF | TGCAGTGCGAGAGCTACAAGATCCGCAACTAATGAAAAACTGTTTTTT
TRBD1 | - | TRBJ1-5 | TRBV6-5 | CASSYSGQGANQPQHF | TGTGCCAGCAGTTACTCGGGACAGGGGGCAAATCAGCCCCAGCATTTT